This T cell receptor beta chain comes out of a study of CD8 T cells in ankylosing spondylitis. Notes on the study in general: Earlier reports found some motif variants in synovial fluid and blood in reactive arthritis. In ankylosing spondylitis blood, a motif of roughly 8 highly homologous TCR beta variants appeared characteristic. Researchers report that disease-linked clones proved CD8+ and relatively rare in peripheral blood.

Making use of molecular barcodes, quantitative 5'-RACE generated TCR beta libraries. TCRdb used MiXCR to reprocess the 5' RACE reads, holding one entry per CDR3 protein. Among 200,000 to 250,000 distinct CDR3 sequences, over 9.5% were seen once, and the ten largest hold approximately 2.5%. From germline, CDR1 is WSHSY and CDR2 SAAADI. The CDR3 spans 15 residues. The J segment lost 1 base and the V segment lost 8 bases, leaving 8 bases of the junction unmatched. This clonotype was counted many times. The antigen remains undetermined. Input material: blood, either unsorted or a sorted T cell fraction (not recorded which). The TCR was taken from a male donor with ankylosing spondylitis or in good health (not recorded which). V is TRBV10-2 and J is TRBJ2-3; 8 bases align to TRBD2. Here the CDR3 reads CASGARGGRTDTQYF. For the CDR3, the DNA is TGCGCCAGCGGGGCACGGGGGGGCCGCACAGATACGCAGTATTTT.